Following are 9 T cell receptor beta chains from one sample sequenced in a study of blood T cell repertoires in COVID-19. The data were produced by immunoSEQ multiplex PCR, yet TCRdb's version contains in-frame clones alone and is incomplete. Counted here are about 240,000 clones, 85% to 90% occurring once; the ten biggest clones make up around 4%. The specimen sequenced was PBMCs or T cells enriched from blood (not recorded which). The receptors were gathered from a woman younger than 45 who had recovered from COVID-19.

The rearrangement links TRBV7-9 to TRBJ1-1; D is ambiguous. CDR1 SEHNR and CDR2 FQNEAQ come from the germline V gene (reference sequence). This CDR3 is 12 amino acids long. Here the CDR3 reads CLVREGNTEAFF. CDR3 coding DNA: TGTCTTGTTAGGGAGGGCAACACTGAAGCTTTCTTT.

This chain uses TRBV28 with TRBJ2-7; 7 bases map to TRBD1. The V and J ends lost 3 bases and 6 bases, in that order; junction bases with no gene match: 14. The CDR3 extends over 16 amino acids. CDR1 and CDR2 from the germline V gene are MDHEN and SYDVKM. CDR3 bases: TGTGCCAGCAGTTTGTTCAGAATGACAGGGACGGGCGAGCAGTACTTC. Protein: CASSLFRMTGTGEQYF.

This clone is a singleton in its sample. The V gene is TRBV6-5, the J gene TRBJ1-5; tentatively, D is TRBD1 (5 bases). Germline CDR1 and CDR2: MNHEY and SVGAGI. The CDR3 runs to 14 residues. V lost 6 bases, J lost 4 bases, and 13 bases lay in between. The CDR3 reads CASRRSGENQPQHF. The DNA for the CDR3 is TGTGCCAGCAGGCGTTCGGGGGAAAATCAGCCCCAGCATTTT.

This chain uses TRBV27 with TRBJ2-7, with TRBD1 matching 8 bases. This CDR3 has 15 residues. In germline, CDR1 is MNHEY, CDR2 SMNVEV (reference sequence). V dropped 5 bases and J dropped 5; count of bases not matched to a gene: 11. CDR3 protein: CASSLAGDRIHEQYF. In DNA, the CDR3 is TGTGCCAGCAGTCTCGCTGGGGACAGGATCCACGAGCAGTACTTC.

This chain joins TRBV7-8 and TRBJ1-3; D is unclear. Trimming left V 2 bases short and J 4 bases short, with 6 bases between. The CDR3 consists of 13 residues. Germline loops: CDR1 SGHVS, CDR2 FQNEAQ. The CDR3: CASSLQAGNTIYF. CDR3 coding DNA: TGTGCCAGCAGCTTACAGGCCGGAAACACCATATATTTT.

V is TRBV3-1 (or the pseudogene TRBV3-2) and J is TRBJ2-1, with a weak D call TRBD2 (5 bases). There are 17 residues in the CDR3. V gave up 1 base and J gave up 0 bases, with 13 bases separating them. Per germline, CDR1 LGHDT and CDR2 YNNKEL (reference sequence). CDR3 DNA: TGTGCCAGCAGCCAAGCAGTAGGGAGAACCTCCTACAATGAGCAGTTCTTC. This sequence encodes CASSQAVGRTSYNEQFF.

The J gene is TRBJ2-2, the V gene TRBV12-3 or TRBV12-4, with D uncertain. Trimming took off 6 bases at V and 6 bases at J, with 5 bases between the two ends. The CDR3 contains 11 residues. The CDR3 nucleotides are TGTGCCAGCAGCTCCCCCGGGGAGCTGTTTTTT. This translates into CASSSPGELFF.

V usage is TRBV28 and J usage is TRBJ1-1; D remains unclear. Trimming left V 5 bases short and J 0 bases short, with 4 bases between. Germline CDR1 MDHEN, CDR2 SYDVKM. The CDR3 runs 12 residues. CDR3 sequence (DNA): TGTGCCAGCAGTGAGTTGAACACTGAAGCTTTCTTT. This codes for CASSELNTEAFF.

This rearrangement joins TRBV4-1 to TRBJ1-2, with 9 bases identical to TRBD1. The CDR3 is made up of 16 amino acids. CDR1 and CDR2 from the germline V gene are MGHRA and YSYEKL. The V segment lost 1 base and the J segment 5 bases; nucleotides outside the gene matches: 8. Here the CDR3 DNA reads TGCGCCAGCAGCCAAGCGTACAACAGGGGGCCGTATGGCTACACCTTC. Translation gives CASSQAYNRGPYGYTF.